This TCR beta chain came from a study of blood T cell repertoires in COVID-19. Authors' analysis steps: The authors estimated nucleated cell counts from reference gene primer amplification. Sequencing was performed with immunoSEQ multiplex PCR; in TCRdb, only in-frame clones are kept and a portion is missing. Clonal size and the V and J genes are those of that table, whereas D and trimming came from the DNA. The table includes a few hundred thousand clones, around 80% detected once. Germline V gene data show CDR1 as SGDLS and CDR2 as YYNGEE. Trimming cost V 2 bases and J 8 bases; bases outside gene matches: 6. This CDR3 is 14 amino acids long. In terms of age and location, participants ranged from roughly 18 to 95 years and lived in about 25 US areas. Categorization into cohorts depended on clinical history that participants reported.

The chain combines TRBV9 with TRBJ1-4; 7 bases match TRBD1. What was sequenced was PBMCs or T cells enriched from blood (not recorded which). This clonotype originated in a man younger than 40 with acute COVID-19. CDR3 nucleotide sequence: TGTGCCAGCAGCGTCTCCACAGGGGCGGAAAAACTGTTTTTT. It specifies CASSVSTGAEKLFF.